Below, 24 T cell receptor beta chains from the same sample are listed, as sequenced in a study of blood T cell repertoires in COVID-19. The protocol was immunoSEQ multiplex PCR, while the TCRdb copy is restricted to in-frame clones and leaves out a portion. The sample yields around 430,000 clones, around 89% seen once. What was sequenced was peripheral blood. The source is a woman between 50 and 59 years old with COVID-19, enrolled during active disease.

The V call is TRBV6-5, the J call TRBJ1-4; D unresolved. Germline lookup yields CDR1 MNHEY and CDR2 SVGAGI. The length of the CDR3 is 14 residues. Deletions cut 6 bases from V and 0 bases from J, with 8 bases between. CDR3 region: CASRLSATNEKLFF. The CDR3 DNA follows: TGTGCCAGCAGACTTAGCGCAACTAATGAAAAACTGTTTTTT.

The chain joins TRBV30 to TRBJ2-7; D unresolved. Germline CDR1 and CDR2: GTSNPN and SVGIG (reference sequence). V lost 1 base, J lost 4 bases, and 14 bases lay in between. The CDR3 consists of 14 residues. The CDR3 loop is CAWSDGPGPYEQYF. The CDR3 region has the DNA TGTGCCTGGAGTGACGGCCCTGGGCCTTACGAGCAGTACTTC.

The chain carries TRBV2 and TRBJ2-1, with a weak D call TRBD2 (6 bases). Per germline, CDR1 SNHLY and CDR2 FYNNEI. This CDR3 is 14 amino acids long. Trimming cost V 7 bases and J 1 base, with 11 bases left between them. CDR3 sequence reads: CASTPGGSYNEQFF. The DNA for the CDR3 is TGTGCCAGCACTCCCGGGGGATCCTACAATGAGCAGTTCTTC.

The CDR3 coding sequence is TGCGCCAGCAGCTTGGTGGCTAGCGGCCCCTACAATGAGCAGTTCTTC. It is translated as CASSLVASGPYNEQFF. The chain recombines TRBV5-1 with TRBJ2-1, with TRBD2 matching 7 bases. Germline V gives CDR1 SGHRS, CDR2 YFSETQ. CDR3 length: 16 residues. The V and J ends lost 0 bases and 2 bases, in that order; junction bases with no gene match: 5.

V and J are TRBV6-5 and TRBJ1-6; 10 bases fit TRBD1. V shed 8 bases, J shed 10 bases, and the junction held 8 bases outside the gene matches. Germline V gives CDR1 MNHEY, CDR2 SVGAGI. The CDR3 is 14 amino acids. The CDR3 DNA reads TGTGCCAGCTGTACCGGGACAGGGGTATCACCCCTCCACTTT. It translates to CASCTGTGVSPLHF.

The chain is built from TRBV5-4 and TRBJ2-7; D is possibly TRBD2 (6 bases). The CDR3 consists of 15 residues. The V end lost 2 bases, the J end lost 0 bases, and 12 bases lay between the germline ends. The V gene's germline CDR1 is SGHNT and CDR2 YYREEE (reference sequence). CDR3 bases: TGTGCCAGCAGCTTTGACAGACTAGGCTCCTACGAGCAGTACTTC. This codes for CASSFDRLGSYEQYF.

CDR3 in DNA: TGTGCCAGCAGTTACACGAGGACAGGGGCGGGGGAGCAGTACTTC. This codes for CASSYTRTGAGEQYF. The V call is TRBV6-2 or TRBV6-3, the J call TRBJ2-7; 9 nucleotides agree with TRBD1. J gave up 7 bases and V 2 bases, and 9 bases lay outside the gene matches. The CDR3 is 15 residues long. Germline CDR1 and CDR2: MNHEY and SVGEGT.

DNA of the CDR3: TGCGCCAGCAGCCAAGGAGTAAGGGGGAAGGGTGGCTACACCTTC. Translated, it gives CASSQGVRGKGGYTF. The chain recombines TRBV4-1 with TRBJ1-2; D is perhaps TRBD1 (6 bases). CDR3 length: 15 amino acids. In germline, CDR1 is MGHRA, CDR2 YSYEKL. With 1 base removed from V and 7 bases from J, the gap between germline ends came to 16 bases.

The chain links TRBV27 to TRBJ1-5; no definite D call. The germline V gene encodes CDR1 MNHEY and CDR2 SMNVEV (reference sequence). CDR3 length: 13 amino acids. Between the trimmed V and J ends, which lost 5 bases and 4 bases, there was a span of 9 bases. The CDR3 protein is CASSPRVNQPQHF. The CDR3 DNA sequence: TGTGCCAGCAGTCCTCGAGTAAATCAGCCCCAGCATTTT.

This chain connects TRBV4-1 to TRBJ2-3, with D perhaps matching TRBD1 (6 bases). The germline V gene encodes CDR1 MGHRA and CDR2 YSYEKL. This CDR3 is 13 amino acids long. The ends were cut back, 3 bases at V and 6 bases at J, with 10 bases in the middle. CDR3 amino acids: CASSHPTGDTQYF. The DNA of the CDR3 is TGCGCCAGCAGCCATCCCACAGGGGATACGCAGTATTTT.

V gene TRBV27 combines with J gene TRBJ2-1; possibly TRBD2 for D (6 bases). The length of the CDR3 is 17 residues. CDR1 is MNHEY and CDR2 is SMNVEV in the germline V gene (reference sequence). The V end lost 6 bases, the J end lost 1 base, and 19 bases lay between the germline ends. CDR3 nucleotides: TGTGCCAGCAGCCTAAGGGGACTGCCGAGGTCCTACAATGAGCAGTTCTTC. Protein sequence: CASSLRGLPRSYNEQFF.

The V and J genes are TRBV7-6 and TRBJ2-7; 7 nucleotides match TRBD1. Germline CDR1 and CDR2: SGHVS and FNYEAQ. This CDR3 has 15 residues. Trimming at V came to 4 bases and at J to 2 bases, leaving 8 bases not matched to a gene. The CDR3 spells CASSSVQGRAYEQYF. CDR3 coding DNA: TGTGCCAGCAGCTCCGTACAGGGGCGGGCCTACGAGCAGTACTTC.

As DNA, the CDR3 is TGTGCCAGCAGCGCTGACAGGCTAAACACTGAAGCTTTCTTT. Protein product: CASSADRLNTEAFF. The rearrangement links TRBV11-1 to TRBJ1-1; possible D gene TRBD1, 6 bases. The CDR3 sequence is 14 residues long. Per germline, CDR1 SGHAT and CDR2 FQDESV (reference sequence). V lost 5 bases, J lost 2 bases, and 12 bases lay in between. The full variable domain, its missing parts supplied by reference TRBV11-1 and TRBJ1-1, is EAEVAQSPRYKITEKSQAVAFWCDPISGHATLYWYRQILGQGPELLVQFQDESVVDDSQLPKDRFSAERLKGVDSTLKIQPAELGDSAMYLCASSADRLNTEAFFGQGTRLTVV.

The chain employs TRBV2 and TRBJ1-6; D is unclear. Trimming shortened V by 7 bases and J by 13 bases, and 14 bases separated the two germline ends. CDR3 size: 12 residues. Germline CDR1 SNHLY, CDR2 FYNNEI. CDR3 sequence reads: CASISEGPPLHF. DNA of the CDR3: TGTGCCAGCATTTCGGAGGGTCCGCCCCTCCACTTT. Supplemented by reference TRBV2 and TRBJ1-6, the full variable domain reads EPEVTQTPSHQVTQMGQEVILRCVPISNHLYFYWYRQILGQKVEFLVSFYNNEISEKSEIFDDQFSVERPDGSNFTLKIRSTKLEDSAMYFCASISEGPPLHFGNGTRLTVT.

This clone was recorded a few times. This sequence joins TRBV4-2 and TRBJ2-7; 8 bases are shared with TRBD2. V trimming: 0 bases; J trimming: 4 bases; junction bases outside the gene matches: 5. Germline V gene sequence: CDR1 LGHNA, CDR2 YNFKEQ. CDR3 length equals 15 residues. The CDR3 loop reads CASSQEGTRGYEQYF. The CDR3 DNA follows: TGTGCCAGCAGCCAAGAAGGGACTAGGGGATACGAGCAGTACTTC.

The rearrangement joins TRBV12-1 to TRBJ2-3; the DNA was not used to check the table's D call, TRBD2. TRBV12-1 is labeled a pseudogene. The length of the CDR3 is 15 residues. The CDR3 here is CASSCLAALTDTQYF. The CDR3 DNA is TGTGCCAGCAGCTGCCTAGCGGCTTTAACAGATACGCAGTATTTT.

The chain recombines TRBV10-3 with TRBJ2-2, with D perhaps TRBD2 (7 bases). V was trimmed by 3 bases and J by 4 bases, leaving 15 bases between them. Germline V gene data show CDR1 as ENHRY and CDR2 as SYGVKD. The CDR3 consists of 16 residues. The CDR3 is CAISDPRGGGTGELFF. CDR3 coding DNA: TGTGCCATCAGTGACCCCCGGGGAGGGGGCACCGGGGAGCTGTTTTTT.

CDR3 nucleotide sequence: TGTGCCAGCAGCAACGACAAGTTTGCTGGCGAGCAGTACTTC. Translation gives CASSNDKFAGEQYF. The genes are TRBV7-6 and TRBJ2-7; D is undetermined. The CDR3 extends over 14 amino acids. Germline CDR1 is SGHVS and CDR2 is FNYEAQ. Trimming took 5 bases from V and 6 from J, leaving 17 bases between them.

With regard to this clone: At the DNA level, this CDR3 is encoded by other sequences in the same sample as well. The DNA of the CDR3 is TGCGCCAGCAGCCTAGGGACAGGGGGCTACGAGCAGTACTTC. Translated: CASSLGTGGYEQYF. The chain employs TRBV5-1 and TRBJ2-7; 11 nucleotides agree with TRBD1. Germline V gene data show CDR1 as SGHRS and CDR2 as YFSETQ. The CDR3 covers 14 residues. V lost 4 bases, J lost 3 bases, and 3 bases stayed unmatched. The full variable domain, rest sourced from reference TRBV5-1 and TRBJ2-7, is KAGVTQTPRYLIKTRGQQVTLSCSPISGHRSVSWYQQTPGQGLQFLFEYFSETQRNKGNFPGRFSGRQFSNSRSEMNVSTLELGDSALYLCASSLGTGGYEQYFGPGTRLTVT.

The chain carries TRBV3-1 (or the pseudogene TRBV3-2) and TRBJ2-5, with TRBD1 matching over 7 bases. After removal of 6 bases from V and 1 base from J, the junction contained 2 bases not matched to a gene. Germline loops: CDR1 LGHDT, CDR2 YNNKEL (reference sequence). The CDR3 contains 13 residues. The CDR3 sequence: CASRRQGQETQYF. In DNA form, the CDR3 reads TGTGCCAGCAGACGACAGGGCCAAGAGACCCAGTACTTC.

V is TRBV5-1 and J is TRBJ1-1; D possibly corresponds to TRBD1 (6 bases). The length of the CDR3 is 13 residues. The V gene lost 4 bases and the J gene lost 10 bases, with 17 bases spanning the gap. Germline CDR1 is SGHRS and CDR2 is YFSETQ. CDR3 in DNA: TGCGCCAGCAGCATCGAGACAGGCCGCACAGCTTTCTTT. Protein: CASSIETGRTAFF.

The CDR3 here is CASSFILGQGAQPQHF. CDR3 DNA: TGTGCCAGCAGCTTTATCCTCGGACAGGGAGCTCAGCCCCAGCATTTT. The J gene is TRBJ1-5, the V gene TRBV7-2; TRBD1 agrees at 8 bases. Germline lookup yields CDR1 SGHTA and CDR2 FQGNSA. Germline trimming cut 3 bases from V and 6 bases from J; bases unmatched to any gene: 10. This CDR3 comprises 16 residues.

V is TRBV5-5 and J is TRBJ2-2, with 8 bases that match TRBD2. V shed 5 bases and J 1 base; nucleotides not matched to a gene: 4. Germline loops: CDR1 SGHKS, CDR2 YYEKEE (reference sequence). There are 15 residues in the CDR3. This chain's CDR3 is CASRFSGENTGELFF. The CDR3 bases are TGTGCCAGCAGGTTTAGCGGGGAGAACACCGGGGAGCTGTTTTTT.

The CDR3 loop reads CATSRVSGAGYTF. The CDR3 DNA reads as TGTGCCACCAGCAGAGTGTCAGGGGCAGGCTACACCTTC. The chain uses TRBV15 and TRBJ1-2; D might be TRBD1 (6 bases). The CDR3 covers 13 residues. CDR1 is LNHNV and CDR2 is YYDKDF in the germline V gene (reference sequence). V lost 1 base and J 8 bases, leaving 11 bases between the germline ends.